This T cell receptor beta chain was documented in a study of identical twins. TCRdb called the 5' RACE reads again in MiXCR, with one record for every CDR3 protein. The table lists fewer than 550,000 distinct CDR3 sequences, around an eighth of them singletons. Trimming pared 3 bases from V and 0 bases from J, leaving 13 bases between. From germline, CDR1 is SGHTA and CDR2 FQGNSA. This CDR3 has 16 amino acids. This clonotype came up a few times. These data also formed part of another study, on yellow fever vaccine responses in identical twins.

The sample taken for sequencing was CD4+ T cells sorted from blood. The rearrangement uses TRBV7-2 and TRBJ2-3; tentative D call: TRBD1 (6 bases). This receptor was taken from a woman under 30 in good health. This chain's CDR3 is CASSFRQGSSTDTQYF. As DNA, the CDR3 is TGTGCCAGCAGCTTTCGTCAGGGGTCTAGCACAGATACGCAGTATTTT.